These T cell receptor beta chains were read from a single sample in a study of response to subunit inactivated influenza vaccine. TCRdb reprocessed the RT-PCR reads via MiXCR and lists one record per CDR3 protein. The sample records about 700,000 distinct CDR3 sequences, approximately 15% being singletons. The starting material was PBMCs from blood, obtained 14 days before vaccination. The receptors stem from a man aged 45-60 years who received an inactivated influenza vaccine. The conserved cysteine and the conserved F or W are not part of the CDR3 here. Each record gives: J gene, V gene, clone size, CDR3 protein. Not every row has a clone size; where given, it reads once, few, many or a size class.

j_gene: TRBJ2-7
v_gene: TRBV6-1
abundance: few
CDR3aa: ASSQDRSYEQY

j_gene: TRBJ2-1
v_gene: TRBV21-1
abundance: -
CDR3aa: ASSNGAPWYNEQF

j_gene: TRBJ2-2
v_gene: TRBV5-1
abundance: -
CDR3aa: ASSNVNTGELF

j_gene: TRBJ2-6
v_gene: TRBV5-6
abundance: few
CDR3aa: ASSFWTGGSGANVLT

j_gene: TRBJ2-3
v_gene: TRBV9
abundance: many
CDR3aa: ASSRQLAGGTDTQY

j_gene: TRBJ2-2
v_gene: TRBV19
abundance: few
CDR3aa: ASSWFPGELF

j_gene: TRBJ2-2
v_gene: TRBV29-1
abundance: many
CDR3aa: SVGWDTGELF

j_gene: TRBJ2-3
v_gene: TRBV29-1
abundance: few
CDR3aa: SVQGLAKSTDTQY

j_gene: TRBJ2-5
v_gene: TRBV9
abundance: few
CDR3aa: ASSARLGEIQY

j_gene: TRBJ2-7
v_gene: TRBV3-1
abundance: many
CDR3aa: ASSQDSGSYEQY

j_gene: TRBJ2-1
v_gene: TRBV28
abundance: -
CDR3aa: ASSSFRRLAGGPNNEQF

j_gene: TRBJ2-2
v_gene: TRBV5-1
abundance: few
CDR3aa: ASSGASGGSGELF

j_gene: TRBJ2-3
v_gene: TRBV7-2
abundance: -
CDR3aa: ASSSRVGRIDTQY

j_gene: TRBJ2-2
v_gene: TRBV15
abundance: few
CDR3aa: ATSRGYGTGYTGELF

j_gene: TRBJ2-2
v_gene: TRBV20-1
abundance: many
CDR3aa: SARDQGPGELF

j_gene: TRBJ2-1
v_gene: TRBV20-1
abundance: -
CDR3aa: SAASMEMHEQF

j_gene: TRBJ2-5
v_gene: TRBV6-2/TRBV6-3
abundance: few
CDR3aa: ASSRGRLGTQY

j_gene: TRBJ1-1
v_gene: TRBV4-3
abundance: -
CDR3aa: ASSQGLLRGSTEAF

j_gene: TRBJ2-5
v_gene: TRBV28
abundance: -
CDR3aa: ASTPLVDQETQY

j_gene: TRBJ2-4
v_gene: TRBV7-2
abundance: -
CDR3aa: ASGSGGAKNIQY

j_gene: TRBJ2-2
v_gene: TRBV12-3/TRBV12-4
abundance: -
CDR3aa: ASRGDPNTGELF

j_gene: TRBJ1-1
v_gene: TRBV12-3/TRBV12-4
abundance: many
CDR3aa: ASSPGTGGATEAF

j_gene: TRBJ2-5
v_gene: TRBV6-2/TRBV6-3
abundance: few
CDR3aa: ASSRQQETQY

j_gene: TRBJ2-3
v_gene: TRBV5-4
abundance: -
CDR3aa: ASSVTVSGNTDTQY

j_gene: TRBJ2-3
v_gene: TRBV3-1
abundance: many
CDR3aa: ASSQGTTADTQY

j_gene: TRBJ1-2
v_gene: TRBV19
abundance: -
CDR3aa: ASTKDRSGYT

j_gene: TRBJ2-3
v_gene: TRBV29-1
abundance: -
CDR3aa: SVGGFTDTQY

j_gene: TRBJ2-5
v_gene: TRBV18
abundance: few
CDR3aa: ASSPTGIQETQY

j_gene: TRBJ2-4
v_gene: TRBV29-1
abundance: few
CDR3aa: SVEGRAKNIQY

j_gene: TRBJ2-7
v_gene: TRBV6-1
abundance: few
CDR3aa: ASSLEQREGHHEQY

j_gene: TRBJ2-3
v_gene: TRBV10-3
abundance: many
CDR3aa: AISVAGPRTDTQY

j_gene: TRBJ2-5
v_gene: TRBV6-2/TRBV6-3
abundance: -
CDR3aa: ASSYSLETGRETQY

j_gene: TRBJ1-5
v_gene: TRBV27
abundance: -
CDR3aa: ASSLSPGGQPQH

j_gene: TRBJ1-5
v_gene: TRBV7-9
abundance: few
CDR3aa: ASSHKDGTGNQPQH

j_gene: TRBJ2-5
v_gene: TRBV15
abundance: -
CDR3aa: ATSRDLSWGGETQY

j_gene: TRBJ2-3
v_gene: TRBV20-1
abundance: -
CDR3aa: SARGGTSGKLYTQY

j_gene: TRBJ2-7
v_gene: TRBV7-2
abundance: many
CDR3aa: ASSLFTGNEQY

j_gene: TRBJ2-7
v_gene: TRBV7-8
abundance: many
CDR3aa: ASSFGRLSYEQY

j_gene: TRBJ1-2
v_gene: TRBV4-3
abundance: many
CDR3aa: ASSQDPGRANGYT

j_gene: TRBJ2-2
v_gene: TRBV3-1
abundance: once
CDR3aa: ASSRPPTGELF

j_gene: TRBJ2-7
v_gene: TRBV2
abundance: -
CDR3aa: ASSELVAGGLYEQY

j_gene: TRBJ1-3
v_gene: TRBV15
abundance: few
CDR3aa: ATSRDRGSSGNTIY

j_gene: TRBJ1-5
v_gene: TRBV28
abundance: -
CDR3aa: ASSLRGGRNQPQH

j_gene: TRBJ2-2
v_gene: TRBV9
abundance: few
CDR3aa: ASSVGAGEFPGELF

j_gene: TRBJ2-5
v_gene: TRBV12-3/TRBV12-4
abundance: -
CDR3aa: ASSLSSRETQY

j_gene: TRBJ1-5
v_gene: TRBV7-2
abundance: -
CDR3aa: ASSVSGEPQH

j_gene: TRBJ2-7
v_gene: TRBV6-2/TRBV6-3
abundance: -
CDR3aa: ASSPGLAGGNRYEQY

j_gene: TRBJ1-4
v_gene: TRBV27
abundance: -
CDR3aa: ASSFPGQGEGYEKLF

j_gene: TRBJ2-1
v_gene: TRBV7-8
abundance: -
CDR3aa: ASTDRARNEQF

j_gene: TRBJ1-3
v_gene: TRBV28
abundance: -
CDR3aa: ASSLPGAGGNTIY

j_gene: TRBJ2-2
v_gene: TRBV5-1
abundance: few
CDR3aa: ASSLGRLTGELF

j_gene: TRBJ2-2
v_gene: TRBV12-3/TRBV12-4
abundance: few
CDR3aa: ASSRLAGGRVTGELF